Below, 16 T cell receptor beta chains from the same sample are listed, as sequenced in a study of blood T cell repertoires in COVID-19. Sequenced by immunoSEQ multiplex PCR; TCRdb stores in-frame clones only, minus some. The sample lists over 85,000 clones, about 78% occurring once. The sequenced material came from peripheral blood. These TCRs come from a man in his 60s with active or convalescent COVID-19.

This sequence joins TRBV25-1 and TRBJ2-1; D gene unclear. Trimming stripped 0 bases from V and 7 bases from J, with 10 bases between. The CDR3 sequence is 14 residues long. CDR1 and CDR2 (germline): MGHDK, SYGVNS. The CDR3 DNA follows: TGTGCCAGCAGTGAATACGGCGACTGGAATGAGCAGTTCTTC. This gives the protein CASSEYGDWNEQFF.

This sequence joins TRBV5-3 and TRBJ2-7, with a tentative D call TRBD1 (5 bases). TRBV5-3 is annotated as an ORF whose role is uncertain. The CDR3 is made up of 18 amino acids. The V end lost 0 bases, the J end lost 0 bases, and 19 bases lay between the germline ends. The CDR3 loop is CARSLALPRGRSSYEQYF. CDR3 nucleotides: TGTGCCAGAAGCTTGGCCCTTCCTAGGGGCAGAAGCTCCTACGAGCAGTACTTC.

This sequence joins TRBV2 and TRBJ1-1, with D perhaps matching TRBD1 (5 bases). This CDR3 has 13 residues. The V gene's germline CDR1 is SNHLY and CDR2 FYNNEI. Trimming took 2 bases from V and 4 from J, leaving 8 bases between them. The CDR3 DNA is TGTGCCAGCAGTGAATGGGGCCTCACTGAAGCTTTCTTT. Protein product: CASSEWGLTEAFF.

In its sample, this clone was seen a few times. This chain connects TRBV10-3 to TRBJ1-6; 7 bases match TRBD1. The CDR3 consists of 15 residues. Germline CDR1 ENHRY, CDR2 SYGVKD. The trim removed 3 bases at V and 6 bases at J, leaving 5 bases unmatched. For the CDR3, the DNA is TGTGCCATCAGTGACCCGGGACAGCTTAATTCACCCCTCCACTTT. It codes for CAISDPGQLNSPLHF.

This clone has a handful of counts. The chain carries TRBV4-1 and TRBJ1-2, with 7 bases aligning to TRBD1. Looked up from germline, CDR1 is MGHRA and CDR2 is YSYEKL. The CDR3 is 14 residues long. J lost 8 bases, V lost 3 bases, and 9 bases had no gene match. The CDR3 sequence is CASSQGTVRLGYTF. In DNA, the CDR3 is TGCGCCAGCAGCCAGGGGACAGTTCGCCTAGGCTACACCTTC.

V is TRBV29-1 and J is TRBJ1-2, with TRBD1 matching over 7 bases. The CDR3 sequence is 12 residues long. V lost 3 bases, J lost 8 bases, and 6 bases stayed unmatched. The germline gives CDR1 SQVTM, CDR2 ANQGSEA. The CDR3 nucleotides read TGCAGCGTTGAGGACAGGAGTTTGGGCTACACCTTC. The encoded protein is CSVEDRSLGYTF. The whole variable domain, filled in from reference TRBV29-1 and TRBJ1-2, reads SAVISQKPSRDICQRGTSLTIQCQVDSQVTMMFWYRQQPGQSLTLIATANQGSEATYESGFVIDKFPISRPNLTFSTLTVSNMSPEDSSIYLCSVEDRSLGYTFGSGTRLTVV.

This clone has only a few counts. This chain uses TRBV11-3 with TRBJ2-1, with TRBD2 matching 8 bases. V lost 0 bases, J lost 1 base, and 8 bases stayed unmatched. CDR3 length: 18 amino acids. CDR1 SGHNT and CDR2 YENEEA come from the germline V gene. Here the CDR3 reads CASSLDELLAESYNEQFF. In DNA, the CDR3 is TGTGCCAGCAGCTTAGATGAGTTACTAGCGGAATCCTACAATGAGCAGTTCTTC.

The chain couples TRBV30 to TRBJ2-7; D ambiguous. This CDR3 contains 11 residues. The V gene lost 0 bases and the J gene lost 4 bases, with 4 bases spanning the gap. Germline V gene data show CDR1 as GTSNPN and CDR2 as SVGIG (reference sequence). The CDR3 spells CAWSVAYEQYF. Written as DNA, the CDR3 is TGTGCCTGGAGTGTAGCTTACGAGCAGTACTTC.

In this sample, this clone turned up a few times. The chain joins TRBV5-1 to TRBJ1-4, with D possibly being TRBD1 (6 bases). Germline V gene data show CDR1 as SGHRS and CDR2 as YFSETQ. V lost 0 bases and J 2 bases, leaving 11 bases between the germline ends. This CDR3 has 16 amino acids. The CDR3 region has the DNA TGCGCCAGCAGCTTGGGGGGAACAGGGACTAATGAAAAACTGTTTTTT. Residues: CASSLGGTGTNEKLFF.

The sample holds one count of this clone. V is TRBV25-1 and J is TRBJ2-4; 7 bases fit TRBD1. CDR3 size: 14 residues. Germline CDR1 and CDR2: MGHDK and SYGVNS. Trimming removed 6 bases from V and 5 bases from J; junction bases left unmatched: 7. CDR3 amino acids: CASRETGTENIQYF. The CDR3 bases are TGTGCCAGCAGGGAGACCGGGACAGAAAACATTCAGTACTTC. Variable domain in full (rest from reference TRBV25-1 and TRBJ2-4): EADIYQTPRYLVIGTGKKITLECSQTMGHDKMYWYQQDPGMELHLIHYSYGVNSTEKGDLSSESTVSRIRTEHFPLTLESARPSHTSQYLCASRETGTENIQYFGAGTRLSVL.

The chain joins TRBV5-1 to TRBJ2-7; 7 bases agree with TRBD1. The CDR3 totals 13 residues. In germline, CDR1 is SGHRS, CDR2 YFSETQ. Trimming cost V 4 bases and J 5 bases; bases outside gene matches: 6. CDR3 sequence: CASSPVTGDEQYV. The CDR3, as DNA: TGCGCCAGCAGCCCGGTCACAGGGGACGAGCAGTACGTC.

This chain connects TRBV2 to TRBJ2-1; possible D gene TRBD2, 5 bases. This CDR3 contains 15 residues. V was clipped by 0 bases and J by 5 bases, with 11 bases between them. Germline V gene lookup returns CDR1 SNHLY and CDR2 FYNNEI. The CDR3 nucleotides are TGTGCCAGCAGTGAAGCGCGCACTAGGAACAATGAGCAGTTCTTC. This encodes CASSEARTRNNEQFF.

CDR3 region: CASSPGEVYGYTF. The CDR3 DNA follows: TGTGCCAGCAGCCCCGGAGAGGTCTATGGCTACACCTTC. The genes are TRBV7-9 and TRBJ1-2, with D hard to call. The ends were cut back, 5 bases at V and 4 bases at J, with 11 bases in the middle. CDR1 is SEHNR, CDR2 FQNEAQ, per germline (reference sequence). CDR3 length equals 13 residues. The entire variable domain, with the rest obtained from reference TRBV7-9 and TRBJ1-2, is as follows: DTGVSQNPRHKITKRGQNVTFRCDPISEHNRLYWYRQTLGQGPEFLTYFQNEAQLEKSRLLSDRFSAERPKGSFSTLEIQRTEQGDSAMYLCASSPGEVYGYTFGSGTRLTVV.

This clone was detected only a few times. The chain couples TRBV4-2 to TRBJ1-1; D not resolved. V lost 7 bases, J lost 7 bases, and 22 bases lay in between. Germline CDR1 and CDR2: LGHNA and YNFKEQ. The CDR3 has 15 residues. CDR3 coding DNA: TGTGCCAGCACCGATCTGTCATATTTGGAGAGTGAAGCTTTCTTT. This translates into CASTDLSYLESEAFF.

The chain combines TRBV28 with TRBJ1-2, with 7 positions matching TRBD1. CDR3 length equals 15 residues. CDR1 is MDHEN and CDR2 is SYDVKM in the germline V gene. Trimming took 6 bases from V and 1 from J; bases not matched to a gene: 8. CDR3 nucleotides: TGTGCCAGCAGGGCCCTTGGGACAGTTAACTATGGCTACACCTTC. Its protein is CASRALGTVNYGYTF.

In nucleotides, the CDR3 is TGTGCCAGCAGCCTCTCTAGCGGGAATAGGGCCGGCACAGATACGCAGTATTTT. Translated: CASSLSSGNRAGTDTQYF. This chain links TRBV9 with TRBJ2-3; TRBD2 matches at 9 bases. V trimming: 4 bases; J trimming: 1 base; junction bases outside the gene matches: 13. The CDR3 extends over 18 amino acids. Germline assignment: CDR1 SGDLS and CDR2 YYNGEE.